The 26 T cell receptor beta chains below were found in one sample sequenced in a study of yellow fever vaccine responses in identical twins. TCRdb itself ran the RT-PCR reads through MiXCR, one entry per CDR3 protein. The sample includes over 8,500 distinct CDR3 sequences, under 85% of them seen just once. The sequencing here drew on T cells from blood (PBMCs), unsorted or a sorted subset (not recorded which), taken before or after yellow fever vaccination (not recorded which). These receptors originate from a woman between 18 and 30 years old who received the yellow fever vaccine.

This clonotype was observed once. The gene calls are TRBV7-9 and TRBJ1-4, with 8 bases identical to TRBD1. The CDR3 runs 17 residues. Per the germline V gene, CDR1 is SEHNR and CDR2 is FQNEAQ (reference sequence). V lost 4 bases, J lost 0 bases, and 7 bases stayed unmatched. CDR3 in amino acids: CASSSTTGGSTNEKLFF. The CDR3 DNA follows: TGTGCCAGCAGCTCTACCACAGGGGGTTCAACTAATGAAAAACTGTTTTTT.

In its sample, this clonotype was seen a few times. The V and J genes are TRBV4-2 and TRBJ2-5; maybe TRBD2 (6 bases). Germline assignment: CDR1 LGHNA and CDR2 YNFKEQ. V lost 1 base and J lost 5, with 14 bases in between. This CDR3 contains 15 residues. The CDR3 is CASSQAGESWETQYF. CDR3 nucleotide sequence: TGTGCCAGCAGCCAAGCGGGGGAAAGTTGGGAGACCCAGTACTTC.

The rearrangement uses TRBV20-1 and TRBJ2-7; D is ambiguous. V lost 1 base, J lost 3 bases, and 13 bases lay in between. The CDR3 loop spans 14 amino acids. The germline V gene encodes CDR1 DFQATT and CDR2 SNEGSKA (reference sequence). In nucleotides, the CDR3 is TGCAGTGCTAGAGGGCGAGAAGGGATCTACGAGCAGTACGTC. It codes for CSARGREGIYEQYV.

The genes are TRBV4-1 and TRBJ1-5; 7 bases match TRBD1. The ends lost 1 base at V and 1 base at J; junction bases unmatched: 1. This CDR3 region has 15 residues. CDR1 is MGHRA and CDR2 is YSYEKL in the germline V gene. Here the CDR3 DNA reads TGCGCCAGCAGCCAAGCGACAGGGAGCAATCAGCCCCAGCATTTT. Translating it yields CASSQATGSNQPQHF.

This chain uses TRBV24-1 with TRBJ2-7, with 11 nucleotides matching TRBD1. The V segment lost 7 bases and the J segment 5 bases; nucleotides outside the gene matches: 6. Germline CDR1 is KGHDR and CDR2 is SFDVKD. The CDR3 contains 14 residues. CDR3 DNA: TGTGCCACCAGCACCGGGACAGGGGGACACGAGCAGTACTTC. This translates into CATSTGTGGHEQYF.

The chain is built from TRBV4-1 and TRBJ2-7; 8 bases are a match to TRBD2. The CDR3 length is 14 residues. The V and J ends lost 4 bases and 3 bases, in that order; junction bases with no gene match: 5. CDR1 and CDR2 (germline): MGHRA, YSYEKL. CDR3 region: CASSPRTSSYEQYF. CDR3 bases: TGCGCCAGCAGCCCCCGGACTAGCAGCTACGAGCAGTACTTC.

This clonotype is a singleton in its sample. V usage is TRBV18 and J usage is TRBJ1-1; D is undetermined. V was pared by 5 bases and J by 1 base, with 11 bases between. Germline V gene data show CDR1 as KGHSH and CDR2 as LQKENI. The CDR3 has 14 residues. CDR3 region: CASSTLAENTEAFF. CDR3 DNA sequence: TGTGCCAGCTCAACCCTGGCGGAGAACACTGAAGCTTTCTTT.

V and J are TRBV13 and TRBJ2-1, with TRBD1 as a possible D gene (7 bases). From germline, CDR1 is PRHDT and CDR2 FYEKMQ (reference sequence). The CDR3 loop spans 14 amino acids. V lost 8 bases, J lost 3 bases, and 14 bases lay in between. CDR3 in amino acids: CASLGGQLYNEQFF. Here the CDR3 DNA reads TGTGCCAGCCTCGGGGGACAGCTCTACAATGAGCAGTTCTTC.

This clonotype was recorded once. This chain joins TRBV10-3 and TRBJ1-5, with 12 bases matching TRBD1. Germline V CDR1 and CDR2: ENHRY, SYGVKD. The CDR3 is 14 amino acids. J lost 3 bases, V lost 10 bases, and 4 bases had no gene match. In DNA, the CDR3 is TGTGCCACTCAGGGACAGGGGGCCAATCAGCCCCAGCATTTT. The encoded protein is CATQGQGANQPQHF.

The table lists this clonotype with a few counts. V is TRBV29-1 and J is TRBJ2-1, with 10 bases identical to TRBD2. In germline, CDR1 is SQVTM, CDR2 ANQGSEA. Trimming cost V 8 bases and J 5 bases; bases outside gene matches: 6. The CDR3 is 13 amino acids. CDR3 sequence reads: CSFSGRVDNEQFF. The CDR3 DNA reads as TGCAGCTTCAGCGGGAGGGTGGACAATGAGCAGTTCTTC.

This clonotype was picked up a small number of times. This chain uses TRBV19 with TRBJ1-6; maybe TRBD1 (5 bases). Trimming left V 2 bases short and J 10 bases short, with 12 bases between. The CDR3 has 14 residues. CDR1 and CDR2 from the germline V gene are LNHDA and SQIVND (reference sequence). CDR3 in DNA: TGTGCCAGTAGTATATATACAGGCTCCTCACCCCTCCACTTT. Residues: CASSIYTGSSPLHF.

This chain joins TRBV12-3 or TRBV12-4 and TRBJ1-5, with 7 bases aligning to TRBD1. V was clipped by 3 bases and J by 0 bases; unmatched bases: 2. There are 15 residues in the CDR3. CDR3 coding DNA: TGTGCCAGCAGTTTGGGACAGCATAGCAATCAGCCCCAGCATTTT. Its protein product is CASSLGQHSNQPQHF.

V is TRBV28 and J is TRBJ2-5, with a weak D call TRBD2 (6 bases). This CDR3 contains 14 residues. The V end was cut by 3 bases, the J end by 3 bases, with 11 bases between. The germline CDR1 and CDR2 sequences are MDHEN and SYDVKM. CDR3 in amino acids: CASSFRKREETQYF. Written as DNA, the CDR3 is TGTGCCAGCAGTTTTCGAAAGCGGGAAGAGACCCAGTACTTC.

The genes are TRBV5-5 and TRBJ2-1; D gene uncertain. Germline V gene sequence: CDR1 SGHKS, CDR2 YYEKEE (reference sequence). The V gene lost 4 bases and the J gene lost 7 bases, with 9 bases spanning the gap. This CDR3 has 12 amino acids. CDR3 DNA: TGTGCCAGCAGCGAATACTTTAATGAGCAGTTCTTC. Translated, it gives CASSEYFNEQFF.

The V call is TRBV2, the J call TRBJ1-5; 9 nucleotides align to TRBD1. The CDR3 contains 14 residues. After removal of 6 bases from V and 1 base from J, the junction contained 1 base not matched to a gene. Germline V gene sequence: CDR1 SNHLY, CDR2 FYNNEI. The CDR3 region has the DNA TGTGCCAGCAGGACAGGGGGAAGCAATCAGCCCCAGCATTTT. Its translation is CASRTGGSNQPQHF.

The rearrangement uses TRBV4-1 and TRBJ1-2; 10 bases are a match to TRBD1. This CDR3 has 17 amino acids. Trimming took 0 bases from V and 4 from J; bases not matched to a gene: 8. The germline gives CDR1 MGHRA, CDR2 YSYEKL. CDR3 sequence reads: CASSQDMTGGAGYGYTF. DNA of the CDR3: TGCGCCAGCAGCCAAGATATGACAGGGGGCGCTGGCTATGGCTACACCTTC.

CDR3 region: CASSQGPGANTEAFF. The CDR3 DNA reads TGCGCCAGCAGCCAAGGGCCAGGGGCAAACACTGAAGCTTTCTTT. The chain combines TRBV4-1 with TRBJ1-1, with TRBD1 as a possible D gene (6 bases). Per the germline V gene, CDR1 is MGHRA and CDR2 is YSYEKL. Trimming stripped 1 base from V and 2 bases from J, with 11 bases between. This CDR3 comprises 15 residues.

The chain carries TRBV2 and TRBJ2-3, with D possibly TRBD1 on 6 matching bases. With 3 bases removed from V and 2 bases from J, the gap between germline ends came to 12 bases. The germline V gene has CDR1 SNHLY and CDR2 FYNNEI. CDR3 length equals 15 residues. CDR3 amino acids: CASSDSMGATDTQYF. The CDR3 DNA follows: TGTGCCAGCAGTGATAGTATGGGGGCCACAGATACGCAGTATTTT.

This chain links TRBV7-3 with TRBJ2-1, with a weak D call TRBD2 (6 bases). The germline V and J ends were trimmed by 0 bases and 0 bases, with 9 bases remaining between them. Per the germline V gene, CDR1 is SGHTA and CDR2 is FQGTGA. CDR3 length equals 16 residues. The CDR3 sequence: CASSLTRRGSYNEQFF. The CDR3, as DNA: TGTGCCAGCAGCTTAACGAGGAGGGGCTCCTACAATGAGCAGTTCTTC.

This clonotype was recorded a few times. This sequence joins TRBV5-6 and TRBJ2-1; 10 positions match TRBD2. V shed 4 bases and J 5 bases; nucleotides not matched to a gene: 6. Germline loops: CDR1 SGHDT, CDR2 YYEEEE. CDR3 length: 15 residues. The CDR3 region is CASSPGLAADNEQFF. CDR3 in DNA: TGTGCCAGCAGCCCCGGACTAGCGGCTGACAATGAGCAGTTCTTC.

The chain links TRBV11-3 to TRBJ2-1; D is perhaps TRBD2 (7 bases). Trimming took 1 base from V and 5 from J, leaving 12 bases between them. Per the germline V gene, CDR1 is SGHNT and CDR2 is YENEEA. The length of the CDR3 is 15 residues. The CDR3 coding sequence is TGTGCCAGCAGCTTAGTACGGGGGGCTGACAATGAGCAGTTCTTC. The encoded protein is CASSLVRGADNEQFF.

CDR3 DNA: TGCAGCGTTGGAGACAACTACGAGCAGTACGTC. This translates into CSVGDNYEQYV. V usage is TRBV29-1 and J usage is TRBJ2-7; D unclear. The CDR3 spans 11 residues. Germline V CDR1 and CDR2: SQVTM, ANQGSEA. V lost 4 bases, J lost 3 bases, and 7 bases lay in between.

The chain has TRBV12-5 and TRBJ1-2; TRBD1 agrees at 7 bases. The CDR3 covers 16 residues. Germline V lookup: CDR1 LGHNT, CDR2 FRNRAP. Trimming removed 3 bases from V and 0 bases from J; junction bases left unmatched: 7. The CDR3 DNA follows: TGTGCTAGTGGTTTATCAACAGGGGCGGCTAACTATGGCTACACCTTC. Its translation is CASGLSTGAANYGYTF. Filled out from reference TRBV12-5 and TRBJ1-2, the complete variable domain reads DARVTQTPRHKVTEMGQEVTMRCQPILGHNTVFWYRQTMMQGLELLAYFRNRAPLDDSGMPKDRFSAEMPDATLATLKIQPSEPRDSAVYFCASGLSTGAANYGYTFGSGTRLTVV.

The rearrangement joins TRBV2 to TRBJ2-2, with 8 nucleotides matching TRBD2. Trimming removed 0 bases from V and 8 bases from J; junction bases left unmatched: 14. There are 18 residues in the CDR3. Germline assignment: CDR1 SNHLY and CDR2 FYNNEI. CDR3 nucleotides: TGTGCCAGCAGTGAAGCTGGGCTCCAGCGGGAGCGGGCTGGGGAGCTGTTTTTT. Amino acid sequence: CASSEAGLQRERAGELFF.

This clonotype was counted only a few times. V is TRBV19 and J is TRBJ2-3; 9 nucleotides agree with TRBD2. CDR1 and CDR2 from the germline V gene are LNHDA and SQIVND (reference sequence). The V gene end was trimmed by 8 bases and the J gene end by 4 bases; junction bases not matched to a gene: 4. This CDR3 is built from 13 residues. This chain's CDR3 is CASGAGGADTQYF. As DNA, the CDR3 is TGTGCCAGTGGAGCGGGAGGCGCAGATACGCAGTATTTT.

J is TRBJ2-1 and V is TRBV9; the D gene is possibly TRBD2 (6 bases). The CDR3 runs 17 residues. Trimming removed 0 bases at V and 7 bases at J, with 20 bases between. Germline CDR1 reads SGDLS; CDR2 reads YYNGEE. This chain's CDR3 is CASSVALSGRRENEQFF. The CDR3 coding sequence is TGTGCCAGCAGCGTAGCCCTATCAGGAAGGCGGGAAAATGAGCAGTTCTTC.